The 32 T cell receptor beta chains below come from one sample, sequenced in a study of T cell repertoires in cytomegalovirus infection. TCRdb re-derived calls from the reads in MiXCR, one entry per CDR3 protein. The table has hundreds of thousands of distinct CDR3 sequences, around a sixth seen once. What was sequenced was PBMCs. These TCRs come from a human donor in good health (CMV status not recorded). Some clones in this sample may be carry-over from other donors' samples.

This clonotype occurred a few times. The chain employs TRBV12-3 or TRBV12-4 and TRBJ2-1, with TRBD2 identical over 10 bases. Germline trimming cut 5 bases from V and 7 bases from J; bases unmatched to any gene: 11. The CDR3 extends over 16 amino acids. The CDR3 loop reads CASSTQSGGAGNEQFF. As DNA, the CDR3 is TGTGCCAGCAGTACCCAGAGCGGGGGGGCCGGGAATGAGCAGTTCTTC.

This clonotype was recorded at least ten times. J is TRBJ1-1 and V is TRBV12-3 or TRBV12-4; D possibly corresponds to TRBD1 (6 bases). Trimming took 6 bases from V and 0 from J, leaving 11 bases between them. This CDR3 is 14 amino acids long. Here the CDR3 DNA reads TGTGCCAGCAGCCAGGGGTCCATGAACACTGAAGCTTTCTTT. The encoded protein is CASSQGSMNTEAFF.

The sample holds many counts of this clonotype. This chain connects TRBV7-2 to TRBJ1-2, with 10 bases fitting TRBD1. The ends lost 5 bases at V and 10 bases at J; junction bases unmatched: 10. Germline V CDR1 and CDR2: SGHTA, FQGNSA. The CDR3 covers 14 residues. CDR3 loop: CASSARQGASPYTF. The CDR3 coding sequence is TGTGCCAGCAGCGCAAGACAGGGGGCGAGCCCCTACACCTTC.

This chain connects TRBV6-2 or TRBV6-3 to TRBJ1-6, with a possible D match to TRBD1 (6 bases). CDR3 length: 15 residues. Between the trimmed V and J ends, which lost 2 bases and 12 bases, there was a span of 17 bases. Germline loops: CDR1 MNHEY, CDR2 SVGEGT. The CDR3 bases are TGTGCCAGCAGTTACGCTCGGGGGGCGCATCGACCCCTCCACTTT. This codes for CASSYARGAHRPLHF.

J is TRBJ2-2 and V is TRBV12-3 or TRBV12-4, with TRBD1 as a possible D gene (5 bases). The V end lost 5 bases, the J end lost 5 bases, and 12 bases lay between the germline ends. CDR3 length: 14 amino acids. CDR3 loop: CASSKQGGTGELFF. As DNA, the CDR3 is TGTGCCAGCAGTAAGCAGGGTGGGACCGGGGAGCTGTTTTTT.

The V call is TRBV24-1, the J call TRBJ2-5; D possibly corresponds to TRBD2 (6 bases). Per germline, CDR1 KGHDR and CDR2 SFDVKD. The CDR3 covers 12 residues. The ends were cut back, 6 bases at V and 7 bases at J, with 11 bases in the middle. DNA of the CDR3: TGTGCCACCAGTACCGGCGGGGTGACCCAGTACTTC. It is translated as CATSTGGVTQYF.

CDR3 residues: CSVRPPGGSNTEAFF. The CDR3 DNA follows: TGCAGCGTTCGACCTCCAGGGGGCTCGAACACTGAAGCTTTCTTT. This chain links TRBV29-1 with TRBJ1-1; 8 bases align to TRBD1. The junction had 9 bases not matched to a gene; V was cut back by 5 bases and J by 1 base. Germline V gives CDR1 SQVTM, CDR2 ANQGSEA. CDR3 length: 15 amino acids.

This clonotype occurred a few times. V is TRBV12-3 or TRBV12-4 and J is TRBJ2-6, with D possibly called TRBD1 or TRBD2 (5 bases each). With 3 bases removed from V and 2 bases from J, the gap between germline ends came to 8 bases. The CDR3 runs 15 residues. The CDR3 loop reads CASSLWGTGANVLTF. CDR3 coding DNA: TGTGCCAGCAGTTTGTGGGGGACTGGGGCCAACGTCCTGACTTTC.

This chain links TRBV5-4 with TRBJ2-1; D unclear. Trimming shortened V by 2 bases and J by 0 bases, and 12 bases separated the two germline ends. CDR1 SGHNT and CDR2 YYREEE come from the germline V gene (reference sequence). CDR3 length: 16 residues. CDR3 bases: TGTGCCAGCAGCTTACCCGGACGGCGCTCCTACAATGAGCAGTTCTTC. This encodes CASSLPGRRSYNEQFF. Filled out from reference TRBV5-4 and TRBJ2-1, the complete variable domain reads ETGVTQSPTHLIKTRGQQVTLRCSSQSGHNTVSWYQQALGQGPQFIFQYYREEENGRGNFPPRFSGLQFPNYSSELNVNALELDDSALYLCASSLPGRRSYNEQFFGPGTRLTVL.

This clonotype was recorded many times. The chain combines TRBV12-3 or TRBV12-4 with TRBJ1-1; D is unresolved. V lost 6 bases to trimming and J lost 4 bases, with 6 bases between them. This CDR3 contains 11 residues. The CDR3 DNA is TGTGCCAGCAGCCGGGCCACTGAAGCTTTCTTT. Translated: CASSRATEAFF.

This clonotype was detected a few times. The rearrangement joins TRBV29-1 to TRBJ2-5, with 14 bases matching TRBD2. The CDR3 loop spans 17 amino acids. V shed 6 bases and J 0 bases; nucleotides not matched to a gene: 9. In germline, CDR1 is SQVTM, CDR2 ANQGSEA. The CDR3: CSVLGLAGGEYQETQYF. The CDR3 DNA follows: TGCAGCGTCCTCGGACTAGCGGGGGGCGAGTACCAAGAGACCCAGTACTTC.

This clonotype showed up just a few times. The chain links TRBV20-1 to TRBJ1-1; D may be TRBD1 (6 bases). Germline-derived CDR1 and CDR2 are DFQATT and SNEGSKA (reference sequence). CDR3 size: 13 residues. In nucleotides, the CDR3 is TGCAGGGCCAGGGGACATCTGAACACTGAAGCTTTCTTT. It codes for CRARGHLNTEAFF.

The CDR3 region is CASSFTTETYEQYF. The CDR3 DNA follows: TGTGCCAGCAGTTTCACAACAGAAACCTACGAGCAGTACTTC. The chain carries TRBV28 and TRBJ2-7, with D uncertain. This CDR3 has 14 amino acids. Germline loops: CDR1 MDHEN, CDR2 SYDVKM. The germline V and J ends were trimmed by 3 bases and 2 bases, with 11 bases remaining between them.

This clonotype was observed a handful of times. The chain's CDR3 is CASPRDGSYEQYF. Here the CDR3 DNA reads TGTGCCAGCCCCCGGGACGGCTCCTACGAGCAGTACTTC. This chain uses TRBV2 with TRBJ2-7, with D perhaps assigned TRBD1 or TRBD2 (5 bases each). CDR3 size: 13 residues. Trimming cost V 8 bases and J 0 bases, with 11 bases left between them. CDR1 is SNHLY, CDR2 FYNNEI, per germline.

The chain recombines TRBV5-1 with TRBJ1-2; D unresolved. Germline CDR1 SGHRS, CDR2 YFSETQ. V lost 2 bases to trimming and J lost 6 bases, with 11 bases between them. This CDR3 region has 13 residues. This CDR3 reads CASSFQPDHGYTF. The CDR3 DNA reads TGCGCCAGCAGCTTTCAGCCAGACCATGGCTACACCTTC. The variable domain in full, completed from reference TRBV5-1 and TRBJ1-2, reads KAGVTQTPRYLIKTRGQQVTLSCSPISGHRSVSWYQQTPGQGLQFLFEYFSETQRNKGNFPGRFSGRQFSNSRSEMNVSTLELGDSALYLCASSFQPDHGYTFGSGTRLTVV.

The chain combines TRBV6-5 with TRBJ1-1; TRBD1 might be the D (5 bases). Germline-derived CDR1 and CDR2 are MNHEY and SVGAGI. The CDR3 contains 17 residues. Trimming shortened V by 6 bases and J by 1 base, and 21 bases separated the two germline ends. CDR3 coding DNA: TGTGCCAGCAGCCCCGGGGGGATGAGCGTGGGGAACACTGAAGCTTTCTTT. Translating it yields CASSPGGMSVGNTEAFF.

This clonotype was counted many times. The gene calls are TRBV6-1 and TRBJ1-3, with D perhaps TRBD1 (6 bases). Germline V gives CDR1 MNHNS, CDR2 SASEGT. CDR3 length equals 13 residues. The V gene lost 6 bases and the J gene lost 0 bases, with 6 bases spanning the gap. CDR3 amino acids: CASRDSSGNTIYF. CDR3 DNA sequence: TGTGCCAGCAGGGACAGCTCTGGAAACACCATATATTTT.

In this sample, this clonotype turned up many times. V usage is TRBV7-9 and J usage is TRBJ1-1; 7 bases align to TRBD1. Germline CDR1 and CDR2: SEHNR and FQNEAQ (reference sequence). V was pared by 1 base and J by 7 bases, with 9 bases of the junction left unmatched. The CDR3 has 15 residues. The CDR3 is CASSLGTGRVNEAFF. The DNA of the CDR3 is TGTGCCAGCAGCTTAGGGACAGGCCGGGTTAATGAAGCTTTCTTT. The entire variable domain, with the rest obtained from reference TRBV7-9 and TRBJ1-1, is as follows: DTGVSQNPRHKITKRGQNVTFRCDPISEHNRLYWYRQTLGQGPEFLTYFQNEAQLEKSRLLSDRFSAERPKGSFSTLEIQRTEQGDSAMYLCASSLGTGRVNEAFFGQGTRLTVV.

This clonotype appeared a few times. V gene TRBV6-6 combines with J gene TRBJ2-5; D is uncertain. The germline V gene has CDR1 MNHNY and CDR2 SVGAGI (reference sequence). Trimming took off 6 bases at V and 7 bases at J, with 12 bases between the two ends. The CDR3 is made up of 12 amino acids. The chain's CDR3 is CASSLTPGTQYF. The CDR3 bases are TGTGCCAGCAGCCTGACTCCGGGGACCCAGTACTTC.

This clonotype turned up a few times. The chain carries TRBV24-1 and TRBJ2-2, with D perhaps TRBD1 (6 bases). Per the germline V gene, CDR1 is KGHDR and CDR2 is SFDVKD. V was pared by 6 bases and J by 0 bases, with 7 bases between. The CDR3 extends over 14 amino acids. In DNA form, the CDR3 reads TGTGCCACCAGTCCAGGGGCGAACACCGGGGAGCTGTTTTTT. As protein: CATSPGANTGELFF.

V and J are TRBV20-1 and TRBJ1-1; 7 nucleotides agree with TRBD1. CDR1 and CDR2 (germline): DFQATT, SNEGSKA (reference sequence). Trimming took 0 bases from V and 0 from J; bases not matched to a gene: 1. This CDR3 has 14 residues. DNA for the CDR3: TGCAGTGCTAGAGATACAGGGGTGAACACTGAAGCTTTCTTT. Translated, it gives CSARDTGVNTEAFF.

This clonotype was counted ten times or more. The chain links TRBV28 to TRBJ2-2; possibly TRBD2 for D (6 bases). V lost 3 bases to trimming and J lost 6 bases, with 23 bases between them. Germline CDR1 and CDR2: MDHEN and SYDVKM. CDR3 length: 18 residues. In nucleotides, the CDR3 is TGTGCCAGCAGTTTCGGGGGTTCAACGTGGAGCGGGTCCGGGGAGCTGTTTTTT. Amino acids: CASSFGGSTWSGSGELFF.

For this clonotype: The missing conserved phenylalanine or tryptophan at the end of this CDR3 makes a read error likely. CDR3 sequence (DNA): TGTGCCAGCAGCTTAGTCCCTGGGAATAATTCACCCCTCCACTGT. The encoded protein is CASSLVPGNNSPLHC. J is TRBJ1-6 and V is TRBV7-2; D is ambiguous. CDR1 SGHTA and CDR2 FQGNSA come from the germline V gene. This CDR3 has 15 residues. V was pared by 1 base and J by 5 bases, with 9 bases between.

V is TRBV20-1 and J is TRBJ1-2, with D maybe TRBD1 (5 bases). The CDR3 is 12 amino acids. CDR1 is DFQATT and CDR2 is SNEGSKA in the germline V gene (reference sequence). Trimming pared 6 bases from V and 6 bases from J, leaving 14 bases between. CDR3 in DNA: TGCAGTGCCGCTGACAGATCCCATGGCTACACCTTC. Translated, it gives CSAADRSHGYTF.

The J gene is TRBJ1-3, the V gene TRBV14, with a possible D match to TRBD1 (5 bases). With 2 bases removed from V and 0 bases from J, the gap between germline ends came to 11 bases. Germline V gives CDR1 SGHDN, CDR2 FVKESK. The CDR3 consists of 16 residues. For the CDR3, the DNA is TGTGCCAGCAGCCAAAGGGGATCCGTCTCTGGAAACACCATATATTTT. Amino acid sequence: CASSQRGSVSGNTIYF.

The genes are TRBV2 and TRBJ1-5; 10 bases align to TRBD1. The germline CDR1 and CDR2 sequences are SNHLY and FYNNEI. This CDR3 is 17 amino acids long. V trimming: 7 bases; J trimming: 4 bases; junction bases outside the gene matches: 13. In nucleotides, the CDR3 is TGTGCCAGCACCTCACGTGGGGGACAGGGGTCGAATCAGCCCCAGCATTTT. Its protein is CASTSRGGQGSNQPQHF.

This chain joins TRBV28 and TRBJ2-1; 10 nucleotides line up with TRBD2. V lost 2 bases to trimming and J lost 4 bases; unmatched junction nucleotides: 8. This CDR3 contains 17 residues. Germline V gene data show CDR1 as MDHEN and CDR2 as SYDVKM. The CDR3 loop reads CASSLGRAGGRYNEQFF. CDR3 nucleotide sequence: TGTGCCAGCAGTTTAGGTCGAGCGGGGGGGCGGTACAATGAGCAGTTCTTC.

V is TRBV20-1 and J is TRBJ2-3; the D is unclear. CDR1 and CDR2 (germline): DFQATT, SNEGSKA (reference sequence). The CDR3 runs 14 residues. Trimming left V 2 bases short and J 8 bases short, with 17 bases between. This CDR3 reads CSARTQSVHGTQYF. The CDR3 bases are TGCAGTGCTAGAACCCAATCAGTACACGGTACGCAGTATTTT.

This clonotype has at least ten counts. The chain couples TRBV7-3 to TRBJ2-1, with 7 bases that match TRBD1. Germline CDR1 SGHTA, CDR2 FQGTGA. J gave up 5 bases and V 5 bases, and 12 bases lay outside the gene matches. The CDR3 is made up of 16 amino acids. In DNA form, the CDR3 reads TGTGCCAGCAGCCCCGGTGGGGGACAGTTTCACAATGAGCAGTTCTTC. Its protein product is CASSPGGGQFHNEQFF.

V usage is TRBV4-3 and J usage is TRBJ1-1; no definite D call. The length of the CDR3 is 15 residues. The V and J ends lost 0 bases and 1 base respectively, with 9 bases between them. Germline lookup yields CDR1 LGHNA and CDR2 YSLEER. CDR3 amino acids: CASSQELTQNTEAFF. CDR3 nucleotides: TGCGCCAGCAGCCAAGAGTTGACTCAGAACACTGAAGCTTTCTTT.

This clonotype has a count of ten or more. The chain is built from TRBV4-3 and TRBJ1-6, with D unclear. The germline gives CDR1 LGHNA, CDR2 YSLEER. The CDR3 extends over 17 amino acids. Deletions cut 0 bases from V and 5 bases from J, with 14 bases between. The CDR3 loop is CASSQDLYGENNSPLHF. CDR3 coding DNA: TGCGCCAGCAGCCAAGATCTCTATGGGGAAAATAATTCACCCCTCCACTTT.

This rearrangement joins TRBV7-9 to TRBJ1-1, with D unclear. The V and J ends lost 4 bases and 6 bases respectively, with 15 bases between them. CDR1 and CDR2 from the germline V gene are SEHNR and FQNEAQ (reference sequence). This CDR3 has 14 residues. CDR3 in amino acids: CASSSLREDAEAFF. CDR3 DNA: TGTGCCAGCAGCTCCCTCCGGGAGGACGCTGAAGCTTTCTTT.